The clone carrying this T cell receptor beta chain was counted a few times. The antigen is not known. These data originate in a study of regulatory T cells in long-lasting Graves disease. Time point in this sample: newly diagnosed GD, antithyroid drugs for less than 3 months. Scientists built the TCR library using RNA that was extracted from PBMCs. Enrollment of patients was through an endocrinology department in Xi'an, China. Study results and limitations: Persistent patients had a count of shared public clonotypes (around 2,500) that exceeded that of new patients (almost 1,000). It was in persistent disease that TRBV28, TRBJ1-2 and TRBJ2-5 were favored.

Germline CDR1 and CDR2: MDHEN and SYDVKM. This CDR3 contains 13 residues. With 10 bases removed from V and 6 bases from J, the gap between germline ends came to 15 bases. In building TCR beta libraries, iRepertoire HTBI primers were used together with Arm-PCR of CDR3 regions. A single record per CDR3 protein comes from TCRdb applying MiXCR to the multiplex PCR reads. The sample has approximately 400,000 distinct CDR3 sequences, roughly 16% seen once. This TCR was sampled from a female donor with Graves disease. The source was peripheral blood mononuclear cells (PBMCs), collected at new diagnosis, from a patient treated with antithyroid drugs. The chain carries TRBV28 and TRBJ1-4; D gene ambiguous. CDR3 in DNA: TGTGCCATGGGCCGGACTACCTATGAAAAACTGTTTTTT. It is translated as CAMGRTTYEKLFF.